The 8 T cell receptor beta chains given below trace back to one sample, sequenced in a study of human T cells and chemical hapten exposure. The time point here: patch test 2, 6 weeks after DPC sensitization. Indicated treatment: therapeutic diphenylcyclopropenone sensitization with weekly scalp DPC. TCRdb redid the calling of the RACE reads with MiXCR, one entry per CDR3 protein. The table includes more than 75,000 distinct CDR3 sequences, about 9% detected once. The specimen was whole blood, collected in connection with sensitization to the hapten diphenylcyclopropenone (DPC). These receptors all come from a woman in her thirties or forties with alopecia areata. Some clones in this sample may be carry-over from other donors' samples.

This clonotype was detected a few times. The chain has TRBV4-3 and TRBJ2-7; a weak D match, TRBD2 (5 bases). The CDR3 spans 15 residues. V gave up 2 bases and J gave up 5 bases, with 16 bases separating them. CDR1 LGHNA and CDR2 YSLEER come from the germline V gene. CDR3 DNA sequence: TGCGCCAGCAGCCAATCCCTGGGAAGGGAGCACGAGCAGTACTTC. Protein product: CASSQSLGREHEQYF.

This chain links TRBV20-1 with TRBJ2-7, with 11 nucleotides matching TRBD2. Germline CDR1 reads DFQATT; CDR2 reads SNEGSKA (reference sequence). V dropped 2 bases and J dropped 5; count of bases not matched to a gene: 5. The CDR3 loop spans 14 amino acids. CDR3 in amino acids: CSARKPSGRNEQYF. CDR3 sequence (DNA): TGCAGTGCTAGAAAACCTAGCGGGAGGAACGAGCAGTACTTC.

CDR3 in DNA: TGCAGCGTTCAACAGGGGGGCTACGAGCAGTACTTC. This translates into CSVQQGGYEQYF. This chain uses TRBV29-1 with TRBJ2-7; the match to TRBD1 covers 8 bases. The ends lost 5 bases at V and 3 bases at J; junction bases unmatched: 3. Looked up from germline, CDR1 is SQVTM and CDR2 is ANQGSEA. The CDR3 sequence is 12 residues long.

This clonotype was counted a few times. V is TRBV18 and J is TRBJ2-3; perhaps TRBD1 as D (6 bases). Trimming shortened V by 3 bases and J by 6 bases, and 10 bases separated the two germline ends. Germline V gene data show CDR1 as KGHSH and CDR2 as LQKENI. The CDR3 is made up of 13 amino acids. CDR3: CASSPVGQDTQYF. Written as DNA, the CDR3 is TGTGCCAGCTCACCCGTCGGACAGGATACGCAGTATTTT.

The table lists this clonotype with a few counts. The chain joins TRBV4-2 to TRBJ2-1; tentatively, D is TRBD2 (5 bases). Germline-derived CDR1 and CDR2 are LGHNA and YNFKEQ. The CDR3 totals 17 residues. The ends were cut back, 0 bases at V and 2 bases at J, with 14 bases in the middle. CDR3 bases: TGTGCCAGCAGCCAAGATCCGGCCGAGCGGCCCTACAATGAGCAGTTCTTC. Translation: CASSQDPAERPYNEQFF.

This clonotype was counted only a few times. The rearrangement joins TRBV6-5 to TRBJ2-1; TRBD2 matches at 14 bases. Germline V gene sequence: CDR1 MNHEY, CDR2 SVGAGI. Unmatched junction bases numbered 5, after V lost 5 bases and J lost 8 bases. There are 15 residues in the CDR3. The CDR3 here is CASSGRTSGRHEQFF. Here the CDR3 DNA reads TGTGCCAGCAGTGGGCGGACTAGCGGGAGGCATGAGCAGTTCTTC.

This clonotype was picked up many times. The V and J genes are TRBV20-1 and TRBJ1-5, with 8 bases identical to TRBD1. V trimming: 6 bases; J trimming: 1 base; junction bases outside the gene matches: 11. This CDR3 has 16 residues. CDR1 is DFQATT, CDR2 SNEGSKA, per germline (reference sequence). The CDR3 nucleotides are TGCAGTGCGGGTCCCCACGGGGACAGGAGCAATCAGCCCCAGCATTTT. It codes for CSAGPHGDRSNQPQHF.

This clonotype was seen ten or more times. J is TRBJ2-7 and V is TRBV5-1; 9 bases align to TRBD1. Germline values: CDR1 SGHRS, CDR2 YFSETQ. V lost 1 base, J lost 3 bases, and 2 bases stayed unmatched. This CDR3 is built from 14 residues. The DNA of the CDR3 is TGCGCCAGCAGCTTGACAGGGGGCGTCTACGAGCAGTACTTC. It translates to CASSLTGGVYEQYF.